Listed below are T cell receptor beta chains from one sample, sequenced in a study of control samples from healthy donors and cancer patients. Repertoires were generated with immunoSEQ multiplex PCR, while TCRdb's copy carries only in-frame clones and drops some. The table lists 110,000 to 150,000 clones, around 90% of them singletons. Sequences were obtained from blood. Receptor source: a man aged 30 to 39 in good health. The conserved cysteine and the conserved F or W are not part of the CDR3 here. Each record gives: V gene, J gene, CDR3 protein.

TRBV5-4	TRBJ2-2	ASSFREGAGGELF
TRBV6-5	TRBJ2-3	ASSPGTGGTDTQY
TRBV11-2	TRBJ2-3	ASSFPTGTTDTQY
TRBV7-6	TRBJ2-2	ASSLAIAGGTGELF
TRBV6-5	TRBJ2-7	ASSYWGTGYEQY
TRBV5-4	TRBJ1-2	ASSLGQGGNIYGYT
TRBV3-1/TRBV3-2	TRBJ1-5	ASSLGRAGPYSNQPQH
TRBV7-2	TRBJ2-7	ASSLNGGSQYEQY
TRBV6-5	TRBJ1-1	ASSYRGFHTEAF
TRBV27	TRBJ2-1	ASSSGLAGVLEQF
TRBV28	TRBJ1-2	ASSTTDRLYGYT
TRBV9	TRBJ2-1	ASSVGGIGSYNEQF
TRBV28	TRBJ2-2	ASRTSTGELF
TRBV18	TRBJ2-1	ASSPNGGGRSNEQF
TRBV19	TRBJ1-6	AIPDRANSPLH
TRBV28	TRBJ1-5	ANGVGTQPQH
TRBV7-2	TRBJ2-3	ASSLAGQRRGADTQY
TRBV2	TRBJ1-2	ASSVSGPRGGYT
TRBV6-1	TRBJ1-1	ASKEDGSNTEAF
TRBV11-2	TRBJ2-2	ASSQGNTGELF
TRBV7-2	TRBJ1-4	ASSLDGNEKLF
TRBV29-1	TRBJ1-1	SVEEQEGTEAF
TRBV6-2/TRBV6-3	TRBJ2-1	ASSRRSSYNEQF
TRBV19	TRBJ1-2	ASSPPGTGVLSGYT
TRBV6-5	TRBJ1-1	ASRYRGPTEAF
TRBV7-9	TRBJ2-7	ASSLSGGPYEQY
TRBV9	TRBJ2-7	ASSEGDSRIGQY
TRBV25-1	TRBJ2-1	ASSELGRGSYNEQF
TRBV24-1	TRBJ1-1	ATSDPTRTGEEAF